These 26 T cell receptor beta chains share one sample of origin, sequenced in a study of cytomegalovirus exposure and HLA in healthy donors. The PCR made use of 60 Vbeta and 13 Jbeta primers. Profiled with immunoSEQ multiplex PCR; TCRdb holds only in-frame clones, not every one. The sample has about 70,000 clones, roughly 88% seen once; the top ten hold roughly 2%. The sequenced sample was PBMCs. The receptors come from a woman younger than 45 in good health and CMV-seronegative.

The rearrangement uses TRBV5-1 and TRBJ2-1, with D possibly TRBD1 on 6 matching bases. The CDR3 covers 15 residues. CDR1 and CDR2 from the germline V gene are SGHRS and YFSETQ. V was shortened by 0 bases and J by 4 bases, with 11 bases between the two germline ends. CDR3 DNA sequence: TGCGCCAGCAGCTTGGGAAGGGGGTTTTACAATGAGCAGTTCTTC. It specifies CASSLGRGFYNEQFF.

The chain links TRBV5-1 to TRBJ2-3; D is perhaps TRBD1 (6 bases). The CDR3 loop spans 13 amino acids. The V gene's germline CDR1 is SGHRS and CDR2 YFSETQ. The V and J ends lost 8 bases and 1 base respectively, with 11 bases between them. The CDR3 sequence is CASSEGGTDTQYF. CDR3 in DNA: TGCGCCAGTTCCGAGGGGGGCACAGATACGCAGTATTTT.

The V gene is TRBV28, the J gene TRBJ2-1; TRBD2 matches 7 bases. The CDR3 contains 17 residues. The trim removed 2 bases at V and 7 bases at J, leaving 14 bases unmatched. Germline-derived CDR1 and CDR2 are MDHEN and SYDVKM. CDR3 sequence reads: CASSLRSGGPRTNEQFF. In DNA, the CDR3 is TGTGCCAGCAGTTTAAGGTCGGGAGGTCCAAGGACAAATGAGCAGTTCTTC.

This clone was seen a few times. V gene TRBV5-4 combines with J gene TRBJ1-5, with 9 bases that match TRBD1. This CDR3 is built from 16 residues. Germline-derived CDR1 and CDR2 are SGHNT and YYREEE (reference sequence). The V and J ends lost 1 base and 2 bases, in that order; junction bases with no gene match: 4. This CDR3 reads CASSLWTGAGNQPQHF. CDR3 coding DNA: TGTGCCAGCAGCTTGTGGACAGGGGCAGGCAATCAGCCCCAGCATTTT. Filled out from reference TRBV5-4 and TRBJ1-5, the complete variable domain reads ETGVTQSPTHLIKTRGQQVTLRCSSQSGHNTVSWYQQALGQGPQFIFQYYREEENGRGNFPPRFSGLQFPNYSSELNVNALELDDSALYLCASSLWTGAGNQPQHFGDGTRLSIL.

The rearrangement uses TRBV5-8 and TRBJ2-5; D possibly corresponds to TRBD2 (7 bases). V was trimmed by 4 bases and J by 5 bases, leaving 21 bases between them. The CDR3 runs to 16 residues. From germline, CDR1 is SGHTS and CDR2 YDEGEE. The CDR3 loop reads CASSHGGGVIGETQYF. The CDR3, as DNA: TGTGCCAGCAGCCATGGAGGGGGGGTTATAGGGGAGACCCAGTACTTC.

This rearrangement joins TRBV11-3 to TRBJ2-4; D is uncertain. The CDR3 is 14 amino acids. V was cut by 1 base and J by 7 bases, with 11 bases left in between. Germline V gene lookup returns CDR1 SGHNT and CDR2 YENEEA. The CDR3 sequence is CASSLGVVVNIQYF. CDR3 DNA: TGTGCCAGCAGCTTAGGAGTAGTGGTTAACATTCAGTACTTC.

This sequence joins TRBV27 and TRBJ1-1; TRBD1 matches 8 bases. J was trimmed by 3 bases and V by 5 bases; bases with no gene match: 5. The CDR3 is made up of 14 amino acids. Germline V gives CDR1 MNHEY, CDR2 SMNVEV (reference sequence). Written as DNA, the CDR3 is TGTGCCAGCAGTCCACAGGGGGGCCACACTGAAGCTTTCTTT. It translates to CASSPQGGHTEAFF.

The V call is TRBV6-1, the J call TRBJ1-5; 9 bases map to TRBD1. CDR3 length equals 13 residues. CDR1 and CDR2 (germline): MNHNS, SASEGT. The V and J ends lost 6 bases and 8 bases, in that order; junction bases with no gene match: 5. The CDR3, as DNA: TGTGCCAGCAGCGACAGGGGGGTCGAGCCCCAGCATTTT. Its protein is CASSDRGVEPQHF.

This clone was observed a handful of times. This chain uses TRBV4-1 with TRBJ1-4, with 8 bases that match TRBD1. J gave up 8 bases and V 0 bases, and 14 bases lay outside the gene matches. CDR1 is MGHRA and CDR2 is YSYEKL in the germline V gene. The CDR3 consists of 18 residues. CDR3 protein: CASSQEDRALYPTEKLFF. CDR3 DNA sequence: TGCGCCAGCAGCCAAGAGGACAGGGCCCTTTATCCCACAGAAAAACTGTTTTTT.

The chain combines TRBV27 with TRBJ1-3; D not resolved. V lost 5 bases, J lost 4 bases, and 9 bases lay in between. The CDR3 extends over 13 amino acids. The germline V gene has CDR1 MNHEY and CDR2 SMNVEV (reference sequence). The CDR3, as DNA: TGTGCCAGCAGTCTTAGTTACGGAAACACCATATATTTT. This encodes CASSLSYGNTIYF.

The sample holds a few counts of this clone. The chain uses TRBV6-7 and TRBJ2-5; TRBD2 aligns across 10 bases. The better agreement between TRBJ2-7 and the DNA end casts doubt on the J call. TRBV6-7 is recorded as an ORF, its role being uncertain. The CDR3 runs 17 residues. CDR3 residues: CASSYSSGTSVSYEQYF. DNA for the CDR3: TGTGCCAGCAGTTACTCGTCCGGGACTAGCGTCTCCTACGAGCAGTACTTC.

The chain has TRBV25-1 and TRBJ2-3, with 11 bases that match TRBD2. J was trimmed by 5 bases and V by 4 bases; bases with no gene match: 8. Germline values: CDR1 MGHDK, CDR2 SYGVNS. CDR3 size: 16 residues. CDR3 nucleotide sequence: TGTGCCAGCAGTGCCATACTAGCGGGAGAGGGAGATACGCAGTATTTT. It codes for CASSAILAGEGDTQYF.

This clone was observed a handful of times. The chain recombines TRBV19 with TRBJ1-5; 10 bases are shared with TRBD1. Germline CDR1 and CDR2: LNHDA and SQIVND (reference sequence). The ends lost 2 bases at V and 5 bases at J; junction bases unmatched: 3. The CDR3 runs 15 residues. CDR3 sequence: CASSISDRGHQPQHF. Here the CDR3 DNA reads TGTGCCAGTAGTATAAGCGACAGGGGGCATCAGCCCCAGCATTTT.

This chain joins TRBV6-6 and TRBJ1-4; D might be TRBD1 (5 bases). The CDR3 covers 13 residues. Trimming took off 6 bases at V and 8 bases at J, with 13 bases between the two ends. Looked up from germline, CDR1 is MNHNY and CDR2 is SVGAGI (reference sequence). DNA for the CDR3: TGTGCCAGCAGGCCCGACAGCGTCGAAAAACTGTTTTTT. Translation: CASRPDSVEKLFF.

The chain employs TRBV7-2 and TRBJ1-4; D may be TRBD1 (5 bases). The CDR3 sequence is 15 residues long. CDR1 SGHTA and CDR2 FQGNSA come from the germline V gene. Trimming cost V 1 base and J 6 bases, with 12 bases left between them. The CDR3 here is CASSLGGAGYEKLFF. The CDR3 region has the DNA TGTGCCAGCAGCTTAGGCGGGGCAGGGTATGAAAAACTGTTTTTT.

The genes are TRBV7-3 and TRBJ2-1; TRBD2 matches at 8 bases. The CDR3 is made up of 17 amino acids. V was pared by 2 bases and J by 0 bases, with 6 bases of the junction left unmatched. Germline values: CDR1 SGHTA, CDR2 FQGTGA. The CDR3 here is CASSLGPGGPSYNEQFF. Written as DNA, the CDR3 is TGTGCCAGCAGCTTAGGTCCGGGAGGGCCCTCCTACAATGAGCAGTTCTTC.

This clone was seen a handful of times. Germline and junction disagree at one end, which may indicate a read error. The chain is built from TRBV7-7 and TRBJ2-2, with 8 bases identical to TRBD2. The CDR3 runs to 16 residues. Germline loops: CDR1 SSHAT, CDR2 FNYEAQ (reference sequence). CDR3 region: CASSLLLAGNTGELFF. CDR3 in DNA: TGTGCTAGCAGCTTACTATTAGCGGGAAACACCGGGGAGCTGTTTTTT. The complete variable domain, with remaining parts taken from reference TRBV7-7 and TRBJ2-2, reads GAGVSQSPRYKVTKRGQDVTLRCDPISSHATLYWYQQALGQGPEFLTYFNYEAQPDKSGLPSDRFSAERPEGSISTLTIQRTEQRDSAMYRCASSLLLAGNTGELFFGEGSRLTVL.

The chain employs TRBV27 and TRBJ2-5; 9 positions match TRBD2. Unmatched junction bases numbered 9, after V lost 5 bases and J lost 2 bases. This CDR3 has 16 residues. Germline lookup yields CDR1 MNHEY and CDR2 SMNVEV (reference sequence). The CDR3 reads CASSPIGLAIQETQYF. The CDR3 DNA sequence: TGTGCCAGCAGTCCTATTGGACTAGCGATACAAGAGACCCAGTACTTC.

CDR3 residues: CASIIQVTNYGYTF. CDR3 DNA sequence: TGTGCCAGCATAATACAGGTGACTAACTATGGCTACACCTTC. This rearrangement joins TRBV2 to TRBJ1-2; a weak D match, TRBD1 (5 bases). Germline V CDR1 and CDR2: SNHLY, FYNNEI. CDR3 size: 14 residues. Trimming shortened V by 7 bases and J by 0 bases, and 12 bases separated the two germline ends. Supplemented by reference TRBV2 and TRBJ1-2, the full variable domain reads EPEVTQTPSHQVTQMGQEVILRCVPISNHLYFYWYRQILGQKVEFLVSFYNNEISEKSEIFDDQFSVERPDGSNFTLKIRSTKLEDSAMYFCASIIQVTNYGYTFGSGTRLTVV.

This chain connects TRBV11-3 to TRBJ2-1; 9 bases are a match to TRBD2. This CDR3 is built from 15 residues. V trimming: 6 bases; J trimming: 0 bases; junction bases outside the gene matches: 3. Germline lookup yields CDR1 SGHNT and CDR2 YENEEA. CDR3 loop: CASSFSGGSYNEQFF. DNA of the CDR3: TGTGCCAGCAGTTTTAGCGGGGGCTCCTACAATGAGCAGTTCTTC.

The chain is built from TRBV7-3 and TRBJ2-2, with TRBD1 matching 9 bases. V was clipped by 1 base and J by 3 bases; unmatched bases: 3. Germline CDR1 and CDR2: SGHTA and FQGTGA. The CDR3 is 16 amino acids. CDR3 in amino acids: CASSLIGTGYTGELFF. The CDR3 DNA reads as TGTGCCAGCAGCTTAATCGGGACAGGGTACACCGGGGAGCTGTTTTTT.

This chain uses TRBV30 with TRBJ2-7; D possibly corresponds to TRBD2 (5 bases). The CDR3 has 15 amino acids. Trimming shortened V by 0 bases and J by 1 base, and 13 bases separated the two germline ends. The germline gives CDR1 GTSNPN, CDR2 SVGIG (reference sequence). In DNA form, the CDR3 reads TGTGCCTGGAGTGTTTTGGGGTCGGGGTCCTACGAGCAGTACTTC. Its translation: CAWSVLGSGSYEQYF.

The CDR3: CASSLTGVRYGYTF. In DNA, the CDR3 is TGTGCCAGCAGCTTAACGGGGGTGCGGTATGGCTACACCTTC. This chain uses TRBV7-9 with TRBJ1-2; a weak D match, TRBD1 (5 bases). The CDR3 covers 14 residues. CDR1 and CDR2 from the germline V gene are SEHNR and FQNEAQ (reference sequence). With 2 bases removed from V and 5 bases from J, the gap between germline ends came to 12 bases. Full variable domain (rest looked up from reference TRBV7-9 and TRBJ1-2): DTGVSQNPRHKITKRGQNVTFRCDPISEHNRLYWYRQTLGQGPEFLTYFQNEAQLEKSRLLSDRFSAERPKGSFSTLEIQRTEQGDSAMYLCASSLTGVRYGYTFGSGTRLTVV.

The CDR3 nucleotides read TGCGCCAGCAGCACACTCCAGGTTGGCTCTGGGGCCAACGTCCTGACTTTC. It is translated as CASSTLQVGSGANVLTF. This chain uses TRBV5-1 with TRBJ2-6, with D unresolved. V shed 4 bases and J shed 0 bases, with 14 bases lying between them. CDR1 and CDR2 (germline): SGHRS, YFSETQ. This CDR3 is built from 17 residues.

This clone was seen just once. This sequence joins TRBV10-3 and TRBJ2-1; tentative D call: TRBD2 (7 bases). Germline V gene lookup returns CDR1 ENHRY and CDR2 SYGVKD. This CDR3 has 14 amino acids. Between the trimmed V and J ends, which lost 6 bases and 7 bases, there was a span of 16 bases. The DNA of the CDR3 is TGTGCCATCAGAGCTAGCGGTCAGGGGAATGAGCAGTTCTTC. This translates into CAIRASGQGNEQFF.

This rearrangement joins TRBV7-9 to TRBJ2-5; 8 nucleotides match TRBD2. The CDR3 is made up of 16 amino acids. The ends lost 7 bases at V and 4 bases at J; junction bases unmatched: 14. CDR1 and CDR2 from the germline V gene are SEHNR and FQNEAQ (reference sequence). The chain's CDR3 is CASNIHRGAGGETQYF. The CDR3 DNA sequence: TGTGCCAGCAATATACACAGAGGGGCGGGAGGAGAGACCCAGTACTTC.